This passage covers 7 T cell receptor beta chains from one sample sequenced in a study of radiation and T cells in renal cell carcinoma. Clones were sequenced by immunoSEQ multiplex PCR, and TCRdb holds only the in-frame ones, with some missing. The sample carries under 200,000 clones, approximately 90% recorded once. Time point in this sample: blood 4 weeks post-SBRT, at nephrectomy. Noted treatment: 15 Gy SBRT to primary tumor, nephrectomy 4 weeks later. This specimen consisted of blood, obtained from a patient whose treatment included radiotherapy and nephrectomy. These receptors were taken from a woman aged 45-59 years with renal cell carcinoma.

The chain employs TRBV5-6 and TRBJ2-3, with a possible D match to TRBD2 (5 bases). CDR1 and CDR2 (germline): SGHDT, YYEEEE. CDR3 length: 14 residues. Trimming took 4 bases from V and 4 from J, leaving 13 bases between them. The CDR3 DNA follows: TGTGCCAGCAGCCGGGATCCTAGGTCAGATACGCAGTATTTT. Protein sequence: CASSRDPRSDTQYF.

CDR3 nucleotides: TGTGCCAGCAGCTTGGGGACAGTTAGCTATGGCTACACCTTC. Translated, it gives CASSLGTVSYGYTF. The V and J genes are TRBV7-2 and TRBJ1-2; 7 nucleotides line up with TRBD1. Trimming cost V 3 bases and J 4 bases; bases outside gene matches: 5. The CDR3 runs to 14 residues. CDR1 is SGHTA, CDR2 FQGNSA, per germline.

The genes are TRBV5-5 and TRBJ1-2; perhaps TRBD1 as D (5 bases). V shed 1 base and J shed 3 bases, with 13 bases lying between them. The CDR3 is made up of 15 amino acids. The germline CDR1 and CDR2 sequences are SGHKS and YYEKEE (reference sequence). The CDR3 region has the DNA TGTGCCAGCAGCTTGTTGGGCAGGGATTACTATGGCTACACCTTC. This sequence encodes CASSLLGRDYYGYTF.

This chain links TRBV5-6 with TRBJ2-3; D may be TRBD2 (6 bases). This CDR3 region has 15 residues. Deletions cut 0 bases from V and 10 bases from J, with 18 bases between. Germline CDR1 and CDR2: SGHDT and YYEEEE. The CDR3 region has the DNA TGTGCCAGCAGCTTGGCCCCTTATAGGGAGGTTGCGCAGTATTTT. It codes for CASSLAPYREVAQYF. Using reference TRBV5-6 and TRBJ2-3 for the parts outside the CDR3, the full variable domain is DAGVTQSPTHLIKTRGQQVTLRCSPKSGHDTVSWYQQALGQGPQFIFQYYEEEERQRGNFPDRFSGHQFPNYSSELNVNALLLGDSALYLCASSLAPYREVAQYFGPGTRLTVL.

This clone was recorded a few times. V gene TRBV7-9 combines with J gene TRBJ1-2; a weak D match, TRBD1 (6 bases). Germline V gene sequence: CDR1 SEHNR, CDR2 FQNEAQ (reference sequence). Trimming took off 7 bases at V and 8 bases at J, with 20 bases between the two ends. The CDR3 covers 14 residues. The chain's CDR3 is CASTRQEVGTGYTF. CDR3 coding DNA: TGTGCCAGCACTAGACAGGAGGTGGGCACGGGCTACACCTTC.

V is TRBV10-3 and J is TRBJ2-5, with D tentatively TRBD1 (5 bases). V was cut by 5 bases and J by 5 bases, with 21 bases left in between. Per germline, CDR1 ENHRY and CDR2 SYGVKD. This CDR3 spans 16 amino acids. The CDR3 coding sequence is TGTGCCATCAGTAAAGCTACGAGTGTGGCAGGGGAGACCCAGTACTTC. This codes for CAISKATSVAGETQYF.

The rearrangement links TRBV9 to TRBJ2-7, with 11 nucleotides matching TRBD2. In germline, CDR1 is SGDLS, CDR2 YYNGEE. This CDR3 has 15 residues. V trimming: 4 bases; J trimming: 3 bases; junction bases outside the gene matches: 6. The CDR3 region is CASSLNSGGVYEQYF. As DNA, the CDR3 is TGTGCCAGCAGCCTAAATAGCGGGGGGGTCTACGAGCAGTACTTC.